Below, one TCR beta chain is given with its context. The data derive from a study of regulatory T cells in long-lasting Graves disease. The time point is: newly diagnosed GD, antithyroid drugs for less than 3 months. There was RNA extracted from PBMCs, and the TCR library was made from it. Germline CDR1 is MNHEY and CDR2 is SMNVEV (reference sequence). Trimming at V came to 6 bases and at J to 13 bases, leaving 17 bases not matched to a gene. This CDR3 region has 14 residues. Building the TCR beta libraries relied on iRepertoire HTBI primers, and CDR3 regions underwent Arm-PCR. TCRdb re-called the multiplex PCR reads through MiXCR, storing one row per CDR3 protein. The table lists approximately 460,000 distinct CDR3 sequences, roughly 15% of them singletons. Separately, the same data were catalogued under a study of T cells in Graves' hyperthyroidism and ophthalmopathy. That paper notes: Uncontrolled infection, other autoimmune disease, pregnancy and lactation each barred patients from inclusion.

The source of this sequence is a woman aged 25 to 45 with Graves disease. The input for sequencing was peripheral blood mononuclear cells (PBMCs), taken at new diagnosis, from a patient treated with antithyroid drugs. V is TRBV27 and J is TRBJ2-7; 8 bases map to TRBD1. CDR3 bases: TGTGCCAGCAGCCAAGAAACCCGCCCCAGGGGGCTATACTTC. This gives the protein CASSQETRPRGLYF.